This record covers a single T cell receptor beta chain. What it binds is unknown. This sample stems from a study of T cell responses to AZD1222 COVID-19 vaccine. Study findings and constraints: A rise in Spike-specific TCR breadth and depth followed two AZD1222 doses.

In germline, CDR1 is MDHEN, CDR2 SYDVKM. V gave up 5 bases and J gave up 6 bases, with 11 bases separating them. This CDR3 has 13 amino acids. Libraries were prepared by immunoSEQ multiplex PCR; TCRdb keeps only in-frame clonotypes and omits some of them. The sample consists of about 99,000 clones, 85% to 90% of them appearing once. This TCR was sampled from an adult in good health. This sequence joins TRBV28 and TRBJ2-1; D possibly corresponds to TRBD2 (6 bases). This material consisted of peripheral blood, taken on day 0 of AZD1222 vaccination. CDR3 nucleotides: TGTGCCAGCAGTGAAACTAGCCCCAATGAGCAGTTCTTC. This sequence encodes CASSETSPNEQFF.